This TCR beta chain was retrieved from a study of cytomegalovirus exposure and HLA in healthy donors. Study-wide background: In a previous analysis, 117 million unique TCR beta sequences were found from some 180 million T cells. General study points: CMV serostatus stood as the only immune exposure information on hand. Among donors in an Asian-associated ancestry cluster, a later analysis reportedly found fewer N-insertions than the approximately 670-donor mean.

A remark on this clone: Its matching antigen is unknown.

Likely unrecorded immune exposures existed in these nominally healthy donors. The CDR3 totals 15 residues. Looked up from germline, CDR1 is LGHNA and CDR2 is YSLEER. J lost 0 bases, V lost 1 base, and 0 bases had no gene match. The PCR ran on 60 Vbeta and 13 Jbeta primers. Only in-frame clones appear in the TCRdb table, and some are missing; sequencing was by immunoSEQ multiplex PCR. Counted here are 90,000 to 110,000 clones, around 85% occurring once; the ten biggest clones make up 6.9%. What was sequenced was PBMCs. The sequence was collected from a man aged 25 to 45 in good health and CMV-seropositive. J is TRBJ2-3 and V is TRBV4-3, with 8 bases lining up with TRBD2. For the CDR3, the DNA is TGCGCCAGCAGCCAAGCGGGGGGGAGCACAGATACGCAGTATTTT. This codes for CASSQAGGSTDTQYF.